This T cell receptor beta chain emerged from a study of Graves' ophthalmopathy and Graves' hyperthyroidism. General study points: Most thyroid clonotypes with frequency above 0.001 were detected in blood too. A model of 13 signatures distinguished ophthalmopathy from stable hyperthyroidism at less than 90% sensitivity and 81.08% specificity.

Germline loops: CDR1 MNHNS, CDR2 SASEGT. V was shortened by 10 bases and J by 0 bases, with 20 bases between the two germline ends. This CDR3 has 16 residues. Clinical symptoms, serum thyroxine, TRAb, thyroid ultrasound and orbital computed tomography determined diagnosis. PBMCs were obtained from 9.5 to 10 ml of fresh peripheral blood. RNA served as the template for amplifying TCR beta CDR3 regions. The authors performed first-round RT-PCR with HTBI primers and then a second-round multiplex PCR. TCRdb fed the multiplex PCR reads into MiXCR, producing one record per CDR3 protein. The table shows about 480,000 distinct CDR3 sequences, with roughly an eighth occurring only once. This clonotype has more than one count but fewer than ten. The antigen remains undetermined.

The sequence came from a woman aged 30 to 39 with Graves' ophthalmopathy. Material for sequencing was blood. The chain combines TRBV6-1 with TRBJ2-3; D remains ambiguous. The CDR3 DNA sequence: TGTGCCACCAAATCCCTGGGCTATTTAAGCACAGATACGCAGTATTTT. It is translated as CATKSLGYLSTDTQYF.